The present TCR beta chain was sequenced within a study of vaccination and CD4 T cells after COVID-19. The wider study: For post-vaccine samples, collection took place a median approximately 72 days after dose two, ranging from 14 to 241. Cultures acting as controls obtained a CEFX pool, an HIV-1 Nef pool, or no peptide.

Noted treatment: approximately nine-day PBMC culture with coronavirus spike peptide pools or control peptides (ViraFEST assay). As concerns this clonotype: Antigen specificity is unknown.

Study outcomes and limitations: For convalescent patients, a median around 90% of reactive clones surfaced exclusively after vaccination.

Sequencing of cultured CD4+ T cell DNA used the Oncomine TCR Beta short-read assay. TCRdb re-derived calls from the PCR reads in MiXCR, one entry per CDR3 protein. The sample records about 18,000 distinct CDR3 sequences, more than 70% being singletons. This material consisted of CD4+ T cells from blood, cultured in vitro, taken after SARS-CoV-2 vaccination. This TCR was sampled from a human donor who received a COVID-19 vaccine.

The CDR3 region is CSALPRGLAVGSGELFF. CDR3 nucleotide sequence: TGCAGTGCCCTCCCGCGGGGACTCGCTGTGGGCAGCGGGGAGCTGTTTTTT. The chain employs TRBV20-1 and TRBJ2-2, with a tentative D call TRBD2 (6 bases). Germline CDR1 and CDR2: DFQATT and SNEGSKA (reference sequence). V lost 6 bases and J lost 7, with 27 bases in between. CDR3 length: 17 residues.